A selection of T cell receptor beta chains follows, all from one sample in a study of T-cell reconstitution after alpha-beta-depleted transplantation in children. Via MiXCR, TCRdb re-called the PCR reads, giving one row per CDR3 protein. The data hold a few hundred thousand distinct CDR3 sequences, with around 9.9% observed a single time. The source material was PBMCs, sampled before TCRalphabeta/CD19-depleted stem cell transplant. The receptors here all came from a child younger than two with acute myeloid leukemia, due to receive a stem cell transplant. Both conserved end residues are part of each CDR3. A D gene is named only where the DNA matches it firmly. Some rows have no size entry. The others give once, few or many, or a class for an expanded clone.

many	TRBV2	TRBJ1-5	TRBD1	CASSGGQSDQPQHF	TGTGCCAGCAGTGGGGGACAGTCCGATCAGCCCCAGCATTTT
many	TRBV20-1	TRBJ1-1	TRBD1	CSPGTGSEAFF	TGCAGCCCAGGGACAGGCTCTGAAGCTTTCTTT
many	TRBV20-1	TRBJ2-2	TRBD2	CSARAAGGGELFF	TGCAGTGCTAGAGCGGCGGGGGGCGGGGAGCTGTTTTTT
many	TRBV28	TRBJ2-3	TRBD2	CASTHSGRTDTQYF	TGTGCCAGCACTCATAGCGGGAGAACAGATACGCAGTATTTT
.	TRBV28	TRBJ1-5	.	CASSLSHTLAYTQHF	TGTGCCAGCAGTTTATCTCACACTCTAGCCTATACGCAGCATTTT
many	TRBV6-2/TRBV6-3	TRBJ2-7	.	CASSLRGPGLSYEQYF	TGTGCCAGCAGCCTCAGAGGACCTGGCCTCTCCTACGAGCAGTACTTC
.	TRBV12-3/TRBV12-4	TRBJ2-7	TRBD1	CASSLTGATKEQYF	TGTGCCAGCAGTTTAACAGGGGCCACTAAGGAGCAGTACTTC
many	TRBV24-1	TRBJ2-2	TRBD2	CATSDPGLAGPRGGELFF	TGTGCCACCAGTGATCCGGGACTAGCGGGACCTAGGGGGGGGGAGCTGTTTTTT
many	TRBV14	TRBJ1-1	.	CASSLSLYTNTEAFF	TGTGCCAGCAGCCTATCACTCTACACGAACACTGAAGCTTTCTTT
few	TRBV12-3/TRBV12-4	TRBJ2-5	TRBD2	CASSASGQETQYF	TGTGCCAGCAGCGCTAGCGGACAAGAGACCCAGTACTTC
many	TRBV9	TRBJ2-5	.	CASSPEWGWTQYF	TGTGCCAGCAGCCCCGAATGGGGCTGGACCCAGTACTTC
few	TRBV27	TRBJ2-2	.	CASSLGAQGGELFF	TGTGCCAGCAGTTTAGGAGCACAGGGAGGGGAGCTGTTTTTT
.	TRBV6-1	TRBJ1-1	.	CALTPSDLEQNTEAFF	TGTGCCTTGACACCCTCAGATCTCGAACAGAACACTGAAGCTTTCTTT
many	TRBV20-1	TRBJ1-1	.	CSARVLGLAEAFF	TGCAGTGCTAGAGTGTTGGGTCTCGCTGAAGCTTTCTTT
many	TRBV5-1	TRBJ2-2	TRBD2	CASSSGLAGGPRELFF	TGCGCCAGCAGCTCGGGACTAGCGGGAGGGCCCCGGGAGCTGTTTTTT
.	TRBV7-2	TRBJ2-1	TRBD2	CASSPTSIPYNEQFF	TGTGCCAGCAGCCCGACTAGCATACCCTACAATGAGCAGTTCTTC
many	TRBV19	TRBJ2-7	TRBD2	CASSRGDPYEQYF	TGTGCCAGTAGTCGGGGGGACCCCTACGAGCAGTACTTC
.	TRBV29-1	TRBJ2-1	TRBD2	CSAPGLAGESYNEQFF	TGCAGCGCCCCGGGGCTAGCGGGGGAATCCTACAATGAGCAGTTCTTC
many	TRBV11-2	TRBJ1-3	.	CASSRQWGAGNTIYF	TGTGCCAGCAGCAGGCAATGGGGTGCTGGAAACACCATATATTTT
.	TRBV5-1	TRBJ1-2	TRBD1	CASRPTGNYGYPF	TGCGCCAGCAGGCCGACAGGGAACTATGGCTACCCCTTC
many	TRBV14	TRBJ2-7	TRBD2	CASSLGLAGGPIPTYEQYF	TGTGCCAGCAGCCTAGGACTAGCGGGGGGCCCCATCCCCACCTACGAGCAGTACTTC
many	TRBV28	TRBJ2-1	TRBD1	CASRPGTDYNEQFF	TGTGCCAGCAGGCCCGGGACAGACTATAATGAGCAGTTCTTC
few	TRBV3-1	TRBJ2-7	.	CASSPGPLEQYF	TGTGCCAGCAGTCCAGGACCTCTGGAGCAGTACTTC
many	TRBV7-6	TRBJ2-3	.	CASSPSSTSDTQYF	TGTGCCAGCAGTCCCTCCAGTACTTCAGATACGCAGTATTTT
few	TRBV12-3/TRBV12-4	TRBJ1-6	.	CASSGQSYNSPLHF	TGTGCCAGCAGCGGACAGAGCTATAATTCACCCCTCCACTTT